This T cell receptor beta chain is drawn from a study of T cell responses to AZD1222 COVID-19 vaccine. Study-wide results and caveats: At 160-218 and 743-854, vaccine-associated CD4 TCRs were dominant, and they spanned spike. Donors skewed white British and female; clonal diversity was possibly underestimated.

From germline, CDR1 is SGHTA and CDR2 FQGNSA. The CDR3 has 15 amino acids. The V end was cut by 6 bases, the J end by 2 bases, with 14 bases between. The data were produced by immunoSEQ multiplex PCR, yet TCRdb's version contains in-frame clones alone and is incomplete. The sample holds fewer than 200,000 clones, approximately 92% seen once. Details on this clone: As yet, its antigen is unknown.

This clonotype was obtained from an adult in good health. The sequencing used peripheral blood, collected on day 0 of AZD1222 vaccination. The V call is TRBV7-2, the J call TRBJ2-1; D is undetermined. CDR3 sequence (DNA): TGTGCCAGCAGTCTCCAACGCCCGACCTACAATGAGCAGTTCTTC. Amino acid sequence: CASSLQRPTYNEQFF.